Following are 9 T cell receptor beta chains from one sample sequenced in a study of cytomegalovirus exposure and HLA in healthy donors. This PCR relied on a set of 60 Vbeta primers and 13 Jbeta primers. TCRdb's table, derived via immunoSEQ multiplex PCR, lists solely in-frame clones and lacks some. Among 85,000 to 100,000 clones listed, 79% were seen once. Sequencing input: PBMCs. These receptors all stem from a male donor in good health and CMV-seropositive.

V and J are TRBV6-6 and TRBJ2-3; tentative D call: TRBD2 (6 bases). CDR1 and CDR2 from the germline V gene are MNHNY and SVGAGI (reference sequence). This CDR3 spans 16 amino acids. The V end lost 7 bases, the J end lost 5 bases, and 22 bases lay between the germline ends. CDR3 region: CASTGDFSLRGDTQYF. The DNA for the CDR3 is TGTGCCAGCACCGGGGACTTCTCCCTAAGGGGAGATACGCAGTATTTT.

In DNA form, the CDR3 reads TGTGCCACCAGCTCCCAGTATGCGGGGGTTATCACAGATACGCAGTATTTT. It codes for CATSSQYAGVITDTQYF. The chain joins TRBV15 to TRBJ2-3; TRBD2 agrees at 7 bases. The CDR3 sequence is 17 residues long. Losses at the gene ends were 5 bases for V and 2 bases for J; bases not matched to a gene: 13. Germline V gene sequence: CDR1 LNHNV, CDR2 YYDKDF (reference sequence).

The CDR3 is CASSYEGRGSPLHF. CDR3 DNA sequence: TGTGCCAGCAGTTACGAAGGGCGGGGGTCACCCCTCCACTTT. This chain connects TRBV6-5 to TRBJ1-6; D possibly corresponds to TRBD1 (5 bases). V dropped 2 bases and J dropped 10 bases, with 12 bases sitting between them. The CDR3 has 14 residues. CDR1 is MNHEY, CDR2 SVGAGI, per germline.

This chain uses TRBV5-1 with TRBJ2-3, with D tentatively TRBD1 (6 bases). Between the trimmed V and J ends, which lost 4 bases and 2 bases, there was a span of 14 bases. Germline-derived CDR1 and CDR2 are SGHRS and YFSETQ. This CDR3 is 15 amino acids long. CDR3 sequence: CASSLDTGTTDTQYF. Here the CDR3 DNA reads TGCGCCAGCAGCCTCGATACAGGGACCACAGATACGCAGTATTTT.

The rearrangement joins TRBV6-1 to TRBJ2-7, with 9 bases that match TRBD1. The CDR3 runs 15 residues. V shed 1 base, J shed 4 bases, and the junction held 5 bases outside the gene matches. Germline V gene data show CDR1 as MNHNS and CDR2 as SASEGT. This chain's CDR3 is CASSEGDREFYEQYF. CDR3 bases: TGTGCCAGCAGTGAAGGGGACAGGGAGTTTTACGAGCAGTACTTC.

This clone was detected once. J is TRBJ1-6 and V is TRBV12-5; maybe TRBD1 (6 bases). Per germline, CDR1 LGHNT and CDR2 FRNRAP. Trimming removed 5 bases from V and 12 bases from J, with 14 bases in between. The CDR3 sequence is 13 residues long. The CDR3 nucleotides read TGTGCTAGTGGTCCACTGCAGGGGATACCCCTCCACTTT. Encoded protein: CASGPLQGIPLHF.

CDR3 amino acids: CASSSTTGRYDEQYF. CDR3 bases: TGTGCCAGCAGCTCTACGACAGGGAGATATGACGAGCAGTACTTC. This sequence joins TRBV5-4 and TRBJ2-7; 7 nucleotides match TRBD1. The V and J ends lost 3 bases and 5 bases, in that order; junction bases with no gene match: 11. Germline lookup yields CDR1 SGHNT and CDR2 YYREEE (reference sequence). The CDR3 is made up of 15 amino acids.

The V and J genes are TRBV30 and TRBJ1-1; TRBD1 might be the D (5 bases). Looked up from germline, CDR1 is GTSNPN and CDR2 is SVGIG (reference sequence). V lost 0 bases and J lost 5, with 16 bases in between. CDR3 length equals 15 residues. This CDR3 is CAWSVEEVGGTEAFF. The CDR3 DNA reads TGTGCCTGGAGTGTAGAAGAGGTCGGGGGGACTGAAGCTTTCTTT.

This clone was recorded only once. J is TRBJ2-7 and V is TRBV27; D unclear. CDR1 and CDR2 (germline): MNHEY, SMNVEV (reference sequence). This CDR3 is built from 15 residues. V was cut by 3 bases and J by 2 bases, with 14 bases left in between. CDR3 sequence reads: CASSFFLGTTYEQYF. For the CDR3, the DNA is TGTGCCAGCAGTTTTTTCTTGGGCACAACCTACGAGCAGTACTTC.